This T cell receptor beta chain was obtained from a study of response to subunit inactivated influenza vaccine. Study results and limitations: Only a handful of new T cells, the authors suggested, are recruited with each seasonal influenza vaccination.

This clonotype was found a few times. Antigen unknown. Germline V gene lookup returns CDR1 SGDLS and CDR2 YYNGEE. This CDR3 is 18 amino acids long. The V gene lost 0 bases and the J gene lost 5 bases, with 18 bases spanning the gap. TCRdb passed the RT-PCR reads through MiXCR, listing each CDR3 protein once. The sample holds 500,000 or so distinct CDR3 sequences, approximately 9.9% seen once. The V call is TRBV9, the J call TRBJ2-6; maybe TRBD1 (5 bases). Sequenced material: PBMCs from blood, taken 45 days after vaccination. The origin of this receptor is a man aged 45-60 years who received an inactivated influenza vaccine. The CDR3 nucleotides read TGTGCCAGCAGCGTAGTTACAGGAAGCTCTGGGAGGGCCAACGTCCTGACTTTC. As protein: CASSVVTGSSGRANVLTF. Full variable domain (missing parts from reference TRBV9 and TRBJ2-6): DSGVTQTPKHLITATGQRVTLRCSPRSGDLSVYWYQQSLDQGLQFLIQYYNGEERAKGNILERFSAQQFPDLHSELNLSSLELGDSALYFCASSVVTGSSGRANVLTFGAGSRLTVL.